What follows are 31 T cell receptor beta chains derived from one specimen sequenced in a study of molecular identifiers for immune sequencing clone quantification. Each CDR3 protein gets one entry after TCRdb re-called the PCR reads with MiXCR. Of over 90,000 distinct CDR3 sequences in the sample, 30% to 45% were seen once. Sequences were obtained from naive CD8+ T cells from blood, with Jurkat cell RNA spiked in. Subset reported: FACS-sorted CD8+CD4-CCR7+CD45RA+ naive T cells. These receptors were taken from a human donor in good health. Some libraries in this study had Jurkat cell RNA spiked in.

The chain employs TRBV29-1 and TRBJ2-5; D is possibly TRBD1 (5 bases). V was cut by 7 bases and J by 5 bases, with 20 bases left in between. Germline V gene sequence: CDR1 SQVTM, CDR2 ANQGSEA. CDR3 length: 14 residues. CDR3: CSAQDTPEEETQYF. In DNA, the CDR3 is TGCAGCGCGCAGGACACCCCCGAGGAGGAGACCCAGTACTTC.

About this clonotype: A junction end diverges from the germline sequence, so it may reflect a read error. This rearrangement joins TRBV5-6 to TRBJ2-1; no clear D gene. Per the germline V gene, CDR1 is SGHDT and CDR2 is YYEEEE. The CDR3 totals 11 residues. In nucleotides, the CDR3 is TGTGCCAGCAGCCGTGCCAATGAGCAGATCTTC. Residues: CASSRANEQIF. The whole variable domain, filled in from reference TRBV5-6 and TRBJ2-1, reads DAGVTQSPTHLIKTRGQQVTLRCSPKSGHDTVSWYQQALGQGPQFIFQYYEEEERQRGNFPDRFSGHQFPNYSSELNVNALLLGDSALYLCASSRANEQIFGPGTRLTVL.

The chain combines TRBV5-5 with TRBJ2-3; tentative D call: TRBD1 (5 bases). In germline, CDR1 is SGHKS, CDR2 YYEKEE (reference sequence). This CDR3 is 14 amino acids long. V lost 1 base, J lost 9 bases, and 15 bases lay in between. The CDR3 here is CASSLSQQVETQYF. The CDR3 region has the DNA TGTGCCAGCAGCTTGTCTCAACAGGTTGAAACGCAGTATTTT.

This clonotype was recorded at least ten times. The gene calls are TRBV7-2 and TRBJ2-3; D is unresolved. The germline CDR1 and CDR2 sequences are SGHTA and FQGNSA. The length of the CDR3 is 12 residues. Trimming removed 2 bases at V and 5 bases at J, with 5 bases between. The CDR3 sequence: CASSLLVDTQYF. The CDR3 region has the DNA TGTGCCAGCAGCTTACTAGTAGATACGCAGTATTTT.

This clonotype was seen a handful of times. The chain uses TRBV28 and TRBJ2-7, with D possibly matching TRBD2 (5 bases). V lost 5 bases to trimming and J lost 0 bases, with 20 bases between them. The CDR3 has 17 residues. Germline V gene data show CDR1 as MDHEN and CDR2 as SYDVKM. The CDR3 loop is CASSPSRGLGRSYEQYF. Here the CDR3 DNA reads TGTGCCAGCAGTCCCTCCCGCGGGCTTGGACGCTCCTACGAGCAGTACTTC.

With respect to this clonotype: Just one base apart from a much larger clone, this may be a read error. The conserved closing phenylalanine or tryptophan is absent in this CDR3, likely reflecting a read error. The DNA of the CDR3 is TGTGCCAGCAGCTTTCCGACAGGTACCAAAAACATTCAGTACTCC. Its translation is CASSFPTGTKNIQYS. This chain joins TRBV7-2 and TRBJ2-4; perhaps TRBD1 as D (6 bases). Germline V lookup: CDR1 SGHTA, CDR2 FQGNSA. V lost 3 bases to trimming and J lost 2 bases, with 11 bases between them. The CDR3 extends over 15 amino acids.

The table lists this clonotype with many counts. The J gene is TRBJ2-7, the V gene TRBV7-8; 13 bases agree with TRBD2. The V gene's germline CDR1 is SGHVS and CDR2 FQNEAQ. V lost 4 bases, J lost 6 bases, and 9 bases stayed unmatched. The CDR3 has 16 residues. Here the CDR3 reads CASSSAMTSGRTEQYF. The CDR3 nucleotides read TGTGCCAGCAGCTCCGCGATGACTAGCGGGAGGACCGAGCAGTACTTC.

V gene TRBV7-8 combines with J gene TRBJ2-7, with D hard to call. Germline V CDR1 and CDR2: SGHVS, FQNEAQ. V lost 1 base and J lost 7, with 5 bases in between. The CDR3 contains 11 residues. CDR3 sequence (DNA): TGTGCCAGCAGCTTAGGTGAAGAGCAGTACTTC. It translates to CASSLGEEQYF.

The CDR3, as DNA: TGCAGTGCTAGCCGACTAGGTAGCTCCTACAATGAGCAGTTCTTC. Its protein product is CSASRLGSSYNEQFF. The chain couples TRBV20-1 to TRBJ2-1; possible D gene TRBD2, 6 bases. The V and J ends lost 3 bases and 0 bases respectively, with 12 bases between them. Germline CDR1 reads DFQATT; CDR2 reads SNEGSKA (reference sequence). This CDR3 contains 15 residues.

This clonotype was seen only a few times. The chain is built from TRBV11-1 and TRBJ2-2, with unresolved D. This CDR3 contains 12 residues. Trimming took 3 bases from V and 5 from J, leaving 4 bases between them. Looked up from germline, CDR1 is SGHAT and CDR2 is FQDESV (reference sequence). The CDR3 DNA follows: TGTGCCAGCAGCTTCGTGACCGGGGAGCTGTTTTTT. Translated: CASSFVTGELFF.

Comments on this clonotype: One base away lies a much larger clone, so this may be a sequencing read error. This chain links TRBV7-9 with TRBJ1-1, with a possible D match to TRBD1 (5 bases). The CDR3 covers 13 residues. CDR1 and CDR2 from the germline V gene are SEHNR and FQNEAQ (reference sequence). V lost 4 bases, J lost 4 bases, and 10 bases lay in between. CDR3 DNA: TGTGCCAGCAGCTGGGGCACAGGCACTGAAGCTTTCTTT. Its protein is CASSWGTGTEAFF. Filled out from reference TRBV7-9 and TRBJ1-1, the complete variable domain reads DTGVSQNPRHKITKRGQNVTFRCDPISEHNRLYWYRQTLGQGPEFLTYFQNEAQLEKSRLLSDRFSAERPKGSFSTLEIQRTEQGDSAMYLCASSWGTGTEAFFGQGTRLTVV.

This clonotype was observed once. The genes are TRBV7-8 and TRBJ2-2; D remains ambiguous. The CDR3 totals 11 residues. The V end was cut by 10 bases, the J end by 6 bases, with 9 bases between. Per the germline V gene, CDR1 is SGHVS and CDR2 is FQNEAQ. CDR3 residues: CAKGVAGELFF. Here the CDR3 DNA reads TGTGCCAAGGGTGTCGCCGGGGAGCTGTTTTTT.

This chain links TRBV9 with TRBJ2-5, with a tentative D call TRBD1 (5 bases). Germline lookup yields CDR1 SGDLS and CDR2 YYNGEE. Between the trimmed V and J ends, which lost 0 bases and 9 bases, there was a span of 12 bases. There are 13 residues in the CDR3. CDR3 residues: CASSVGATRAQYF. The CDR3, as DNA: TGTGCCAGCAGCGTAGGGGCGACCAGGGCCCAGTACTTC.

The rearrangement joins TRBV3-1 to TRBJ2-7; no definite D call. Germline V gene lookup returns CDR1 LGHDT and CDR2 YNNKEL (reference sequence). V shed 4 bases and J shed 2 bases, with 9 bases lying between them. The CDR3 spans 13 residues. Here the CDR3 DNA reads TGTGCCAGCAGCCCAAACGTAGCCTACGAGCAGTACTTC. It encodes CASSPNVAYEQYF.

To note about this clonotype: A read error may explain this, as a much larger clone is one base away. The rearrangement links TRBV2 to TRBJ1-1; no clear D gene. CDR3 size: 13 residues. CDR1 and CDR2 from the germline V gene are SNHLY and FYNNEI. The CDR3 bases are TGTGCCAGCAGCACCCCAGGTTACACTGAAGCTATCTTT. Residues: CASSTPGYTEAIF.

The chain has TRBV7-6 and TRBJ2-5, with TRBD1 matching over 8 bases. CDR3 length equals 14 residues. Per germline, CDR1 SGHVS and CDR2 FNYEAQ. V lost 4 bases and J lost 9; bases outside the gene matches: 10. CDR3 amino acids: CASSSQTGDRSQYF. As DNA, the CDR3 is TGTGCCAGCAGCTCCCAGACAGGGGATCGGTCCCAGTACTTC. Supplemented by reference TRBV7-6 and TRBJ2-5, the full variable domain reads GAGVSQSPRYKVTKRGQDVALRCDPISGHVSLYWYRQALGQGPEFLTYFNYEAQQDKSGLPNDRFSAERPEGSISTLTIQRTEQRDSAMYRCASSSQTGDRSQYFGPGTRLLVL.

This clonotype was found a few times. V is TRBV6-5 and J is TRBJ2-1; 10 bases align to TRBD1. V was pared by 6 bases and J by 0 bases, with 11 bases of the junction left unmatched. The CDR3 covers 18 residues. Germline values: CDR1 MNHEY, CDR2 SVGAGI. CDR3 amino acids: CASRLGQGIPSSYNEQFF. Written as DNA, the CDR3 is TGTGCCAGCAGGTTGGGACAGGGGATACCTAGCTCCTACAATGAGCAGTTCTTC.

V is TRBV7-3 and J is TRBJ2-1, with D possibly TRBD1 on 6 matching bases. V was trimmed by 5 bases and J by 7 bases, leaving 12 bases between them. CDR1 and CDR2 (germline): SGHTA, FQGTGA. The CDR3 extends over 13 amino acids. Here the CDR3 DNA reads TGTGCCAGCAGCCCCCCAGGGGCGAATGAGCAGTTCTTC. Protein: CASSPPGANEQFF.

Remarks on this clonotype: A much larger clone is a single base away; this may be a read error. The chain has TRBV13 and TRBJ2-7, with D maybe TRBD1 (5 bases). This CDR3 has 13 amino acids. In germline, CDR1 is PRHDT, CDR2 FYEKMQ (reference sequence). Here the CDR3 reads CASSPTGTYERYF. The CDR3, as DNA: TGTGCCAGCAGCCCTACAGGTACCTACGAGCGGTACTTC.

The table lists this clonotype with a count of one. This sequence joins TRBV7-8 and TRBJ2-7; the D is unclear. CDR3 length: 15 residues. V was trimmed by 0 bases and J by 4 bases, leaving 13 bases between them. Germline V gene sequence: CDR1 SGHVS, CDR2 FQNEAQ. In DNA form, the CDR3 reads TGTGCCAGCAGCTTAGCAGCAGGAACACTTTACGAGCAGTACTTC. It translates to CASSLAAGTLYEQYF.

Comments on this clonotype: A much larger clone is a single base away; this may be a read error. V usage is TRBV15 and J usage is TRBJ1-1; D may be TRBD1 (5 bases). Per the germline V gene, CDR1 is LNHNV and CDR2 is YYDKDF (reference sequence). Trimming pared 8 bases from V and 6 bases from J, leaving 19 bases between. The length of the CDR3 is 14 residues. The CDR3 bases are TGTGCCACCGTTGAAGGGGCCATAAACTCTGAAGCTTTCTTT. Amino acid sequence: CATVEGAINSEAFF.

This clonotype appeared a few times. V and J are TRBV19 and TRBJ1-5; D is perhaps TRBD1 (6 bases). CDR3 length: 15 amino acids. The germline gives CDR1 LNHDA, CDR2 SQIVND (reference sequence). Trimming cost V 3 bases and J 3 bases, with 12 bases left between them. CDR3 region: CASSIQGPNNQPQHF. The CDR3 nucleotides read TGTGCCAGTAGTATCCAGGGGCCCAACAATCAGCCCCAGCATTTT.

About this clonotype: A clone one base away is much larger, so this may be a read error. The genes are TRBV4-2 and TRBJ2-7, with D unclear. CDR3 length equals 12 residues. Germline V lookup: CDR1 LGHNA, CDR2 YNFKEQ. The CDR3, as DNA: TGTGCCAGCTGCCAAGCCGTTGGAGAGCAGTACTTC. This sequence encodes CASCQAVGEQYF.

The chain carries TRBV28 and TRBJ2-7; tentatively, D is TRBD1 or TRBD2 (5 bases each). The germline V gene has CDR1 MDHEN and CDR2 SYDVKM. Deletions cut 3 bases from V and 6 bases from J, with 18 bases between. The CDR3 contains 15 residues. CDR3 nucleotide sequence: TGTGCCAGCAGTTTCTCTCCTTTTGGGGGTAGCGAGCAGTACTTC. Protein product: CASSFSPFGGSEQYF.

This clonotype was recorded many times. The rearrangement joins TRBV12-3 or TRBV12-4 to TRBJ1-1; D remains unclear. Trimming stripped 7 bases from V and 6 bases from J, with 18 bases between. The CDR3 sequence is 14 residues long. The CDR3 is CASTLTPFSAEAFF. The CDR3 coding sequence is TGTGCCAGCACCCTGACACCTTTTTCAGCTGAAGCTTTCTTT.

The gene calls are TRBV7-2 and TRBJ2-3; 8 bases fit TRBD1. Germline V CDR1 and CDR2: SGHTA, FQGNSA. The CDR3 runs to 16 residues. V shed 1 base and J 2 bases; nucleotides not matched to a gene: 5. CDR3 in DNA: TGTGCCAGCAGCTTAGGAGGACAGGGAATCACAGATACGCAGTATTTT. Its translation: CASSLGGQGITDTQYF.

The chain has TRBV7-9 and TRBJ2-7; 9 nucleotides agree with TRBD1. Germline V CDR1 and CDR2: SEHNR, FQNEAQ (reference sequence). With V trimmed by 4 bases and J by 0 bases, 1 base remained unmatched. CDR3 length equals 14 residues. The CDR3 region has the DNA TGTGCCAGCAGCTCGACAGGGGGCTCCTACGAGCAGTACTTC. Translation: CASSSTGGSYEQYF.

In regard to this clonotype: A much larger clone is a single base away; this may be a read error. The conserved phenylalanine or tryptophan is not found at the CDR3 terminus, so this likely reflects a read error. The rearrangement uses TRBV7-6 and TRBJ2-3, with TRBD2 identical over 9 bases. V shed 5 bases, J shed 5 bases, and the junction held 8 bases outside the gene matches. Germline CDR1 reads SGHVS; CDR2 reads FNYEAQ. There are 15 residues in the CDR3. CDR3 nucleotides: TGTGCCAGCAGCATTCTAGCGGGAATCGAAGATACGCAGTATTAT. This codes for CASSILAGIEDTQYY.

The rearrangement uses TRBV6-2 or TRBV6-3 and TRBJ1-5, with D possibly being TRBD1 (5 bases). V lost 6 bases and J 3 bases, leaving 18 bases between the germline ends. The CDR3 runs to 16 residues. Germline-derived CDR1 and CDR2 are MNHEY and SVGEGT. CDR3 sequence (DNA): TGTGCCAGCAGCAAAGGGGCAGCTTCCTTCAATCAGCCCCAGCATTTT. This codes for CASSKGAASFNQPQHF.

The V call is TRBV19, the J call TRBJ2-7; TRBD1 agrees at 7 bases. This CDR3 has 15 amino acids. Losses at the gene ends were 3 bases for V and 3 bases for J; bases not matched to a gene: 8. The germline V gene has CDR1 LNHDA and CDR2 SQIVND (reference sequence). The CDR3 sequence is CASSMGQSSYYEQYF. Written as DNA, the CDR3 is TGTGCCAGTAGTATGGGACAGTCCTCATACTACGAGCAGTACTTC.

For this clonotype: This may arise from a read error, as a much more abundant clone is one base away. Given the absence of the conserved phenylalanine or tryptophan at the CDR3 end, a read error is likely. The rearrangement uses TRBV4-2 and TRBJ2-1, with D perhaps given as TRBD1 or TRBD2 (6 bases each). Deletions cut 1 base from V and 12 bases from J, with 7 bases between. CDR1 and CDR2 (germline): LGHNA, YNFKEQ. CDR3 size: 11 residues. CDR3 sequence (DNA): TGTGCCAGCAGCCAAGCGGGGGCGCAGTTCCTC. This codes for CASSQAGAQFL.